A single sample is the source of the 28 T cell receptor beta chains below, sequenced in a study of T cells in women clearing cervical HPV infection. Using immunoSEQ multiplex PCR, the repertoire was profiled, and TCRdb retains in-frame clones only, with some absent. The sample has more than 30,000 clones. Sequencing was carried out using blood buffy coat. These receptors were collected from a woman aged 18-70 years with a cervical HPV16 infection that either progressed to CIN3+ or cleared (not recorded which).

Details on this clone: The read ends 3 residues early relative to the CDR3; the germline J gene fills the gap. This chain joins TRBV12-5 and TRBJ2-7; D ambiguous. This CDR3 comprises 12 residues. The ends were cut back, 2 bases at V and 5 bases at J, with 7 bases in the middle. The germline CDR1 and CDR2 sequences are LGHNT and FRNRAP. The CDR3 bases that were read are TGTGCTAGTGGTTTGCTTCGTAACGAG. Protein product: CASGLLRNE. From start to end, the CDR3 is CASGLLRNEQYF.

A note on this clone: The read gets to within 3 residues of the CDR3 end, and the germline J gene fills in the rest. The V call is TRBV20-1, the J call TRBJ2-1; 7 positions agree with TRBD2. Per germline, CDR1 DFQATT and CDR2 SNEGSKA (reference sequence). This CDR3 comprises 16 residues. V gave up 0 bases and J gave up 1 base; unmatched junction bases: 6. CDR3 in amino acids: CSARDPGGSSYNEQFF. Incomplete CDR3 DNA: TGCAGTGCTAGAGATCCGGGCGGGAGTTCCTACAATGAG.

CDR3 residues: CASSHRVANEKLFF. CDR3 bases read: TGTGCCAGCAGCCACAGGGTAGCTAATGAAAAA. The rearrangement uses TRBV7-2 and TRBJ1-4; perhaps TRBD1 as D (6 bases). The CDR3 end is not reached by the read, which stops 3 residues before it; the germline J gene fills it in. This CDR3 has 14 residues. Germline loops: CDR1 SGHTA, CDR2 FQGNSA. Trimming shortened V by 5 bases and J by 3 bases, and 10 bases separated the two germline ends. The variable domain in full, with the rest retrieved from reference TRBV7-2 and TRBJ1-4, is GAGVSQSPSNKVTEKGKDVELRCDPISGHTALYWYRQSLGQGLEFLIYFQGNSAPDKSGLPSDRFSAERTGGSVSTLTIQRTQQEDSAVYLCASSHRVANEKLFFGSGTQLSVL.

Note on this clone: The read terminates 3 residues ahead of where the CDR3 ends, so the germline J gene completes it. The chain couples TRBV14 to TRBJ2-1; the D is unclear. CDR3 length: 16 amino acids. V was clipped by 1 base and J by 7 bases, with 17 bases between them. Germline assignment: CDR1 SGHDN and CDR2 FVKESK. The part of the CDR3 DNA that was read is TGTGCCAGCAGCCAAGCCAAGTTAGCCGTTCTTAATGAG. This translates into CASSQAKLAVLNE. The whole CDR3 protein is CASSQAKLAVLNEQFF.

This clone is deemed large by its frequency. CDR3 amino acids: CASSLHTTDTQYF. CDR3 DNA, as far as it was read: TGCGCCAGCAGCTTACACACCACAGATACG. V and J are TRBV5-1 and TRBJ2-3; D ambiguous. The read halts 3 residues ahead of the CDR3 end, with the missing end drawn from the germline J gene. The germline CDR1 and CDR2 sequences are SGHRS and YFSETQ. The CDR3 runs 13 residues. Trimming stripped 2 bases from V and 2 bases from J, with 6 bases between. The full variable domain, completed using reference TRBV5-1 and TRBJ2-3, is KAGVTQTPRYLIKTRGQQVTLSCSPISGHRSVSWYQQTPGQGLQFLFEYFSETQRNKGNFPGRFSGRQFSNSRSEMNVSTLELGDSALYLCASSLHTTDTQYFGPGTRLTVL.

A word on this clone: Sequencing ends 3 residues short of the CDR3 end; the germline J gene provides the rest. The rearrangement links TRBV20-1 to TRBJ1-5, with D perhaps TRBD1 (5 bases). Germline V CDR1 and CDR2: DFQATT, SNEGSKA (reference sequence). Trimming took off 1 base at V and 3 bases at J, with 16 bases between the two ends. CDR3 length: 16 residues. Partial CDR3 DNA: TGCAGTGCTAGAGGGGCAGGGAATCGCTCCAATCAGCCC. It translates to CSARGAGNRSNQP. The whole CDR3 is CSARGAGNRSNQPQHF.

In regard to this clone: The CDR3 is cut off 3 residues early in the read; its end comes from the germline J gene. The J gene is TRBJ2-1, the V gene TRBV13; TRBD2 aligns across 9 bases. CDR1 and CDR2 from the germline V gene are PRHDT and FYEKMQ (reference sequence). This CDR3 contains 16 residues. The ends lost 4 bases at V and 9 bases at J; junction bases unmatched: 13. CDR3 bases read: TGTGCCAGCAGCTCCCCGAGGACTAGCGATGGGATTGAG. Amino acids: CASSSPRTSDGIE. The whole CDR3 reads CASSSPRTSDGIEQFF. The entire variable domain, with the rest obtained from reference TRBV13 and TRBJ2-1, is as follows: AAGVIQSPRHLIKEKRETATLKCYPIPRHDTVYWYQQGPGQDPQFLISFYEKMQSDKGSIPDRFSAQQFSDYHSELNMSSLELGDSALYFCASSSPRTSDGIEQFFGPGTRLTVL.

A word on this clone: With the read ending 3 residues before the CDR3 end, the germline J gene is used to fill in that end. V usage is TRBV7-8 and J usage is TRBJ2-7; D may be TRBD2 (5 bases). Germline V CDR1 and CDR2: SGHVS, FQNEAQ. This CDR3 region has 14 residues. V shed 2 bases and J shed 0 bases, with 8 bases lying between them. CDR3 bases read: TGTGCCAGCAGCTTAAAAGCGGCCTCCTACGAG. This sequence encodes CASSLKAASYE. The full CDR3 sequence reads CASSLKAASYEQYF.

Comments on this clone: The read halts 3 residues ahead of the CDR3 end, with the missing end drawn from the germline J gene. This chain joins TRBV28 and TRBJ1-5; D perhaps matches TRBD1 (6 bases). V dropped 3 bases and J dropped 3 bases, with 12 bases sitting between them. CDR1 and CDR2 (germline): MDHEN, SYDVKM. The CDR3 spans 15 residues. Incomplete CDR3 DNA: TGTGCCAGCAGTTTTCAGGGGCTGAACAATCAGCCC. Its translation is CASSFQGLNNQP. The entire CDR3 protein is CASSFQGLNNQPQHF. The variable domain in full, with the rest retrieved from reference TRBV28 and TRBJ1-5, is DVKVTQSSRYLVKRTGEKVFLECVQDMDHENMFWYRQDPGLGLRLIYFSYDVKMKEKGDIPEGYSVSREKKERFSLILESASTNQTSMYLCASSFQGLNNQPQHFGDGTRLSIL.

Concerning this clone: At one end the junction does not follow the germline gene, possibly because of a read error. The CDR3 extends 3 residues past the end of the read, so its final part is completed from the germline J gene. V and J are TRBV4-2 and TRBJ2-3; a weak D match, TRBD1 (6 bases). The CDR3 runs to 14 residues. Germline loops: CDR1 LGHNA, CDR2 YNFKEQ. CDR3 DNA (partial): TGCGCCAGCAGCCAAGGTTGGGACAAAGATACG. Its translation: CASSQGWDKDT. The CDR3, in full, reads CASSQGWDKDTQYF.

As to this clone: The observed sequence ends 3 residues before the CDR3 terminus, with the missing tail filled in from the germline J gene. The J gene is TRBJ1-2, the V gene TRBV2; 7 bases are a match to TRBD1. From germline, CDR1 is SNHLY and CDR2 FYNNEI. After removal of 3 bases from V and 1 base from J, the junction contained 2 bases not matched to a gene. The CDR3 covers 14 residues. The CDR3 sequence: CASSETGRNYGYTF. The CDR3 DNA, read in part, is TGTGCCAGCAGTGAGACAGGGCGTAACTATGGC.

Concerning this clone: The read halts 3 residues ahead of the CDR3 end, with the missing end drawn from the germline J gene. This chain links TRBV20-1 with TRBJ2-3; 9 bases fit TRBD2. The length of the CDR3 is 15 residues. Looked up from germline, CDR1 is DFQATT and CDR2 is SNEGSKA (reference sequence). Germline trimming cut 3 bases from V and 2 bases from J; bases unmatched to any gene: 6. CDR3 amino acids: CSASGLAGPTDTQYF. Partial CDR3 DNA: TGCAGTGCTAGTGGTCTAGCGGGACCCACAGATACG.

Concerning this clone itself: Coverage ceases 3 residues before the CDR3 finishes, and the germline J gene fills in the end. The J gene is TRBJ1-5, the V gene TRBV18, with 10 bases that match TRBD1. With 4 bases clipped from V and 7 bases from J, the junction kept 7 bases outside the gene matches. The V gene's germline CDR1 is KGHSH and CDR2 LQKENI. The CDR3 spans 15 residues. The part of the CDR3 DNA that was read is TGTGCCAGCTCACGGGACAGGGGTGAGGAACAGCCC. Residues: CASSRDRGEEQP. Given in full, the CDR3 is CASSRDRGEEQPQHF.

This clone is called medium-sized based on its frequency. The sequenced fragment ends 3 residues before the CDR3 boundary, so the rest is inferred from the germline J gene. The chain combines TRBV6-2 or TRBV6-3 with TRBJ2-1; tentatively, D is TRBD1 (5 bases). V was pared by 6 bases and J by 7 bases, with 16 bases between. The CDR3 is made up of 14 amino acids. Germline CDR1 reads MNHEY; CDR2 reads SVGEGT. CDR3 DNA, as far as it was read: TGTGCCAGCAGACCCCCGTTCGCAGGGAATGAG. Translated, it gives CASRPPFAGNE. The full CDR3 reads CASRPPFAGNEQFF.

A note on this clone: The read stops 3 residues short of the end of the CDR3; the missing end is completed from the germline J gene. The chain couples TRBV2 to TRBJ2-1, with D maybe TRBD2 (6 bases). Germline CDR1 reads SNHLY; CDR2 reads FYNNEI. The CDR3 has 14 residues. V dropped 6 bases and J dropped 1 base, with 10 bases sitting between them. The CDR3 sequence is CASRGGESYNEQFF. CDR3 DNA, as far as it was read: TGTGCCAGCAGGGGCGGGGAGTCCTACAATGAG. Full variable domain (rest looked up from reference TRBV2 and TRBJ2-1): EPEVTQTPSHQVTQMGQEVILRCVPISNHLYFYWYRQILGQKVEFLVSFYNNEISEKSEIFDDQFSVERPDGSNFTLKIRSTKLEDSAMYFCASRGGESYNEQFFGPGTRLTVL.

In the case of this clone: With the read ending 3 residues before the CDR3 end, the germline J gene is used to fill in that end. The genes are TRBV5-6 and TRBJ1-1, with D perhaps TRBD1 (6 bases). The germline V gene encodes CDR1 SGHDT and CDR2 YYEEEE. This CDR3 is built from 13 residues. V lost 4 bases, J lost 6 bases, and 13 bases lay in between. This CDR3 is CASSLGTNPEAFF. CDR3 DNA (partial): TGTGCCAGCAGCCTGGGGACAAACCCTGAA.

Concerning this clone itself: The CDR3 end lies 3 residues beyond the end of the read and is filled in from the germline J gene. The chain joins TRBV19 to TRBJ1-2; TRBD1 matches 7 bases. The CDR3 has 15 residues. Trimming took 10 bases from V and 1 from J; bases not matched to a gene: 12. Germline CDR1 is LNHDA and CDR2 is SQIVND (reference sequence). The CDR3 region is CATQRQGEFNYGYTF. The CDR3 DNA, read in part, is TGTGCCACCCAGAGACAGGGCGAGTTTAACTATGGC.

A remark on this clone: The read terminates 3 residues ahead of where the CDR3 ends, so the germline J gene completes it. The V and J genes are TRBV19 and TRBJ1-2, with D hard to call. The CDR3 is made up of 13 amino acids. V was cut by 3 bases and J by 2 bases, with 7 bases left in between. The germline gives CDR1 LNHDA, CDR2 SQIVND (reference sequence). The CDR3 region is CASSIRQNYGYTF. Incomplete CDR3 DNA: TGTGCCAGTAGTATCCGTCAGAACTATGGC.

In regard to this clone: Coverage ceases 3 residues before the CDR3 finishes, and the germline J gene fills in the end. The chain couples TRBV2 to TRBJ1-1, with D tentatively TRBD1 (6 bases). Trimming removed 7 bases from V and 1 base from J, with 10 bases in between. Germline V gene lookup returns CDR1 SNHLY and CDR2 FYNNEI. The CDR3 contains 13 residues. Partial CDR3 DNA: TGTGCCAGCAACAGGGATCAGAACACTGAA. Amino acids: CASNRDQNTE. The full-length CDR3 reads as CASNRDQNTEAFF. Combining the CDR3 with reference TRBV2 and TRBJ1-1 gives the whole variable domain EPEVTQTPSHQVTQMGQEVILRCVPISNHLYFYWYRQILGQKVEFLVSFYNNEISEKSEIFDDQFSVERPDGSNFTLKIRSTKLEDSAMYFCASNRDQNTEAFFGQGTRLTVV.

A remark on this clone: The read stops 3 residues short of the end of the CDR3; the missing end is completed from the germline J gene. This chain joins TRBV19 and TRBJ2-4, with 7 bases that match TRBD1. This CDR3 comprises 14 residues. Germline V gives CDR1 LNHDA, CDR2 SQIVND (reference sequence). The sequenced part of the CDR3 DNA is TGTGCCAGTAGTAAGCCGGACAGGAGCTATGGT. Translation gives CASSKPDRSYG. The full CDR3 sequence reads CASSKPDRSYGQYF.

Comment on this clone: The sequenced fragment ends 3 residues before the CDR3 boundary, so the rest is inferred from the germline J gene. The V gene is TRBV6-2 or TRBV6-3, the J gene TRBJ1-2; D unclear. Germline-derived CDR1 and CDR2 are MNHEY and SVGEGT. CDR3 length: 11 residues. The chain's CDR3 is CASSYGRDYTF. The CDR3 bases that were read are TGTGCCAGCAGTTATGGGCGAGAC.

Concerning this clone itself: The missing CDR3 end, 3 residues past where the read stops, is filled in from the germline J gene. This chain uses TRBV20-1 with TRBJ2-3, with 10 bases fitting TRBD2. The J segment lost 0 bases and the V segment lost 4 bases, leaving 7 bases of the junction unmatched. The germline CDR1 and CDR2 sequences are DFQATT and SNEGSKA (reference sequence). This CDR3 has 16 residues. The sequenced CDR3 bases are TGCAGTGCTACGAGGACTAGCGGACCTAGCACAGATACG. As protein: CSATRTSGPSTDT. The full CDR3 protein reads CSATRTSGPSTDTQYF.

In the case of this clone: The read terminates 3 residues before the CDR3 end, so the remaining end is supplied by the germline J gene. The rearrangement links TRBV6-4 to TRBJ2-2; 8 bases fit TRBD1. V gave up 6 bases and J gave up 5 bases; unmatched junction bases: 11. This CDR3 is built from 16 residues. Germline V gene sequence: CDR1 MRHNA, CDR2 SNTAGT. The CDR3 bases that were read are TGTGCCAGCAGCCCCGGACAGGGATCGGGTACCGGGGAG. Residues: CASSPGQGSGTGE. The full-length CDR3 reads as CASSPGQGSGTGELFF.

Comment on this clone: The CDR3 goes on 3 residues after the read ends, and that part is filled in from the germline J gene. This rearrangement joins TRBV6-1 to TRBJ2-7, with D perhaps TRBD1 (5 bases). Germline V lookup: CDR1 MNHNS, CDR2 SASEGT. The V and J ends lost 0 bases and 2 bases respectively, with 8 bases between them. The CDR3 contains 14 residues. This CDR3 is CASSEAQGTYEQYF. The sequenced CDR3 bases are TGTGCCAGCAGTGAAGCGCAGGGAACCTACGAG.

In regard to this clone: The observed sequence ends 3 residues before the CDR3 terminus, with the missing tail filled in from the germline J gene. The chain employs TRBV7-3 and TRBJ2-3; TRBD1 aligns across 11 bases. The V and J ends lost 0 bases and 5 bases, in that order; junction bases with no gene match: 7. The CDR3 totals 17 residues. The germline CDR1 and CDR2 sequences are SGHTA and FQGTGA. The sequenced CDR3 bases are TGTGCCAGCAGCTTAACGGGGACAGGGGGAGTAGTAGATACG. As protein: CASSLTGTGGVVDT. The CDR3 in its entirety is CASSLTGTGGVVDTQYF.

Comments on this clone: The CDR3 goes on 3 residues after the read ends, and that part is filled in from the germline J gene. This chain uses TRBV20-1 with TRBJ1-1; D is perhaps TRBD1 (6 bases). This CDR3 has 15 residues. Germline-derived CDR1 and CDR2 are DFQATT and SNEGSKA (reference sequence). The V end was cut by 0 bases, the J end by 1 base, with 12 bases between. The chain's CDR3 is CSARDGGTSNTEAFF. Incomplete CDR3 DNA: TGCAGTGCTAGAGATGGGGGCACTTCGAACACTGAA.

Worth noting for this clone: The read ends 3 residues shy of where the CDR3 ends; the end is completed using the germline J gene. This rearrangement joins TRBV20-1 to TRBJ1-4, with 7 bases fitting TRBD1. CDR3 length equals 14 residues. After removal of 4 bases from V and 6 bases from J, the junction contained 8 bases not matched to a gene. Germline V gene sequence: CDR1 DFQATT, CDR2 SNEGSKA (reference sequence). The sequenced CDR3 bases are TGCAGTGCTAAGGAGGACAGGCTGTATGAAAAA. The encoded protein is CSAKEDRLYEK. In full, the CDR3 reads CSAKEDRLYEKLFF.

Details on this clone: The read terminates 3 residues before the CDR3 end, so the remaining end is supplied by the germline J gene. The rearrangement uses TRBV7-2 and TRBJ2-7; 10 positions match TRBD1. With V trimmed by 3 bases and J by 3 bases, 5 bases remained unmatched. The CDR3 totals 15 residues. Germline CDR1 is SGHTA and CDR2 is FQGNSA. CDR3 bases read: TGTGCCAGCAGCTTCCCCGGGACAGGGGTCTACGAG. As protein: CASSFPGTGVYE. The full CDR3 is CASSFPGTGVYEQYF.